Listed below are T cell receptor beta chains from one sample, sequenced in a study of CD8+ T cells in alopecia areata. Profiled with immunoSEQ multiplex PCR; TCRdb holds only in-frame clones, not every one. The table records around 120,000 clones, more than 30% of them present only once. The sequenced sample was CD4+ T cells sorted from blood. All receptors come from a human donor with alopecia areata. CDR3s include the opening cysteine and the closing phenylalanine or tryptophan.

>TRBJ2-2|TRBV4-3
CASSRGQGQDTGELFF
>TRBJ2-5|TRBV7-2
CASSLALGSGRARETQYF
>TRBJ2-6|TRBV4-3
CASSPERANVLTF
>TRBJ2-7|TRBV10-3
CAISTGTSYEQYF
>TRBJ2-6|TRBV29-1
CSVGESGANVLTF
>TRBJ2-5|TRBV7-7
CASSLTRLAQETQYF
>TRBJ2-3|TRBV7-2
CASSPRGGRGTDTQYF
>TRBJ2-3|TRBV7-2
CASSYRLAGSKDTQYF
>TRBJ1-5|TRBV5-1
CASSPWGNQPQHF
>TRBJ2-1|TRBV5-1
CASSTPTSGGVDNEQFF
>TRBJ1-1|TRBV5-1
CASTGGGLAFF
>TRBJ2-7|TRBV29-1
CSAGAPGATRGEQYF
>TRBJ2-7|TRBV7-9
CASSAARTSGPFSYEQYF
>TRBJ1-1|TRBV29-1
CSVEPQAFF
>TRBJ2-3|TRBV19
CASSIVLAGTGGQDTQYF
>TRBJ1-1|TRBV29-1
CSVERQLNTEAFF
>TRBJ2-7|TRBV29-1
CSVVTGPPYEQYF
>TRBJ1-2|TRBV7-9
CASSLVSQPAGYTF
>TRBJ1-4|TRBV29-1
CSVQGATNEKLFF
>TRBJ2-2|TRBV5-1
CASSLIRPVGELFF
>TRBJ2-7|TRBV4-2
CASSPRQGSYEQYF
>TRBJ1-2|TRBV29-1
CSVREGSYGYTF
>TRBJ1-2|TRBV10-3
CAISDPGGQSGYGYTF
>TRBJ2-4|TRBV19
CASAGQGQNIQYF
>TRBJ2-7|TRBV28
CASSSGQGFYEQYF
>TRBJ2-6|TRBV29-1
CSAPVGGVKSGANVLTF
>TRBJ2-2|TRBV7-2
CASSKRQSTGELFF
>TRBJ2-7|TRBV5-4
CASSLGGQTYEQYF
>TRBJ2-3|TRBV30
CAWRRDRGLADTQYF
>TRBJ2-2|TRBV29-1
CSVPQQGASTGELFF
>TRBJ2-3|TRBV29-1
CSVESFTDTQYF
>TRBJ2-2|TRBV4-2
CASSQFAENTGELFF
>TRBJ1-2|TRBV29-1
CSVDKEMNYGYTF
>TRBJ2-1|TRBV30
CAWRRGQGYEQFF
>TRBJ2-7|TRBV23-1
CASSTGTHYEQYF
>TRBJ1-1|TRBV7-9
CASSFTKLWATF
>TRBJ2-1|TRBV27
CASSSRLNNEQFF
>TRBJ1-1|TRBV29-1
CSVEDRRQLNTEAFF
>TRBJ2-5|TRBV11-1
CASSRTGGDQETQYF